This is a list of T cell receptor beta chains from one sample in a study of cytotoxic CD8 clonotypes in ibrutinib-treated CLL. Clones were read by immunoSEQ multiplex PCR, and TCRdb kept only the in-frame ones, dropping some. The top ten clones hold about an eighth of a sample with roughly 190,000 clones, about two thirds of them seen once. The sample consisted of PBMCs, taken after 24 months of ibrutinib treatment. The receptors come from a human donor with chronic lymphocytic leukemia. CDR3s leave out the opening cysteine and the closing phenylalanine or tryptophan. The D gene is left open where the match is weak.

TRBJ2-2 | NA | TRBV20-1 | SARWTGELF
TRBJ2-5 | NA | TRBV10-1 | ASSERGRYQETQY
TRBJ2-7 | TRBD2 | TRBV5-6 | ASSLSLAGWLGEQY
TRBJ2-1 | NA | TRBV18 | ASSPASTSYNEQF
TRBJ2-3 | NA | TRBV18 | ASSPLSGTDTQY
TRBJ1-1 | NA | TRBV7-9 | ASSLALGLGTEAF
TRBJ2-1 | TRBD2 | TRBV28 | ASVSGGSYNEQF
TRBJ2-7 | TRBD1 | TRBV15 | ATSRDLSDRGWEQY
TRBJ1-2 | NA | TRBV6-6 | ASSLTGRPNYGYT
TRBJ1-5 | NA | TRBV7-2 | ASSFIGEPQH
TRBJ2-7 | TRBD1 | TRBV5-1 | ASSLAMVFGRTGYEQY
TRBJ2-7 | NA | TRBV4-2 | ASSQVGSGSSYEQY
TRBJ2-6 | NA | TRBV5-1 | ASSLDSSLSGANVLT
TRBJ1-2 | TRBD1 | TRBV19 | ASTTGIGLAYGYT
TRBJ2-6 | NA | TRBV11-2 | ASSRDGSGANVLT
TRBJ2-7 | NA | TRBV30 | AWSVGLSEQY
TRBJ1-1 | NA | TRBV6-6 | ASSWGEIGNTEAF
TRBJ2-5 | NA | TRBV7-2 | ASSPPGVRQETQY
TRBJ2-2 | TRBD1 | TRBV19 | ASSNHRGTGELF
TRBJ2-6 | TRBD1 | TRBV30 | AWRGGTSGANVLT